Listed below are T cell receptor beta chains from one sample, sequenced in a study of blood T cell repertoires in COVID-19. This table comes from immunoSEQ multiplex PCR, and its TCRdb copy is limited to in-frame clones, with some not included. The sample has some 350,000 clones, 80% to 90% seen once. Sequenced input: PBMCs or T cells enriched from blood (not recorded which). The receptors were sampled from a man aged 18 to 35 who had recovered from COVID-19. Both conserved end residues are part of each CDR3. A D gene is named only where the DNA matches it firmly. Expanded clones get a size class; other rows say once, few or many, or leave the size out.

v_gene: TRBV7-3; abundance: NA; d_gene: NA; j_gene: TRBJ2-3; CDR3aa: CASSFTGTDTQYF; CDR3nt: TGTGCCAGCAGCTTCACGGGCACAGATACGCAGTATTTT
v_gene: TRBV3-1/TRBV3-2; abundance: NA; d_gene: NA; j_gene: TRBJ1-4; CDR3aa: CASSPGSGKTTNEKLFF; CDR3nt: TGTGCCAGCAGCCCCGGTTCAGGGAAGACCACTAATGAAAAACTGTTTTTT
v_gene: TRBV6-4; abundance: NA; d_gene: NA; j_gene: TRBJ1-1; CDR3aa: CASSQTWNTEAFF; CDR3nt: TGTGCCAGCAGTCAAACATGGAACACTGAAGCTTTCTTT
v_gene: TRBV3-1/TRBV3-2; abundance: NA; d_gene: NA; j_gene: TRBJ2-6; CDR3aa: CASSQDLSGANVLTF; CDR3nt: TGTGCCAGCAGCCAAGACCTCTCTGGGGCCAACGTCCTGACTTTC
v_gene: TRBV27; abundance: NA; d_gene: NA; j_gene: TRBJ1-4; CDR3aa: CASSLTWRTVNEKLFF; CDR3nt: TGTGCCAGCAGTCTCACCTGGAGGACAGTTAATGAAAAACTGTTTTTT
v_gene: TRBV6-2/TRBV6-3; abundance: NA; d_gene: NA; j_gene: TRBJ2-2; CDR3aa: CASNPTGTLNTGELFF; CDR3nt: TGTGCCAGCAACCCTACCGGGACACTGAACACCGGGGAGCTGTTTTTT
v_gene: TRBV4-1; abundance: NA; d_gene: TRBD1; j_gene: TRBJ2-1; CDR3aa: CASSQMPGTEPYNEQFF; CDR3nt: TGCGCCAGCAGCCAAATGCCCGGGACAGAACCCTACAATGAGCAGTTCTTC
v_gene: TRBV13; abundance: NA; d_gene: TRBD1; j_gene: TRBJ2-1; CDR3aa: CASSPGQEQFF; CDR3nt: TGTGCCAGCAGCCCGGGACAGGAGCAGTTCTTC
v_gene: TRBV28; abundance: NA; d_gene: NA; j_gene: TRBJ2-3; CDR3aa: CASSISARISTDTQYF; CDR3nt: TGTGCCAGCAGCATCTCAGCGAGGATCAGCACAGATACGCAGTATTTT
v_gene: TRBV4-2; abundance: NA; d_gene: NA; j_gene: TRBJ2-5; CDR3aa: CASSQGDSQETQYF; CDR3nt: TGTGCCAGCAGCCAAGGAGACAGCCAAGAGACCCAGTACTTC
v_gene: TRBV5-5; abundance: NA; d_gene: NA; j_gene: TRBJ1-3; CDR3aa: CASSPSQARNTIYF; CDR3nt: TGTGCCAGCAGCCCGTCGCAGGCACGAAACACCATATATTTT
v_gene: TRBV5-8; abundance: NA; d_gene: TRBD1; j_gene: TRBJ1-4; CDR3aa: CASSFGDRDNEKLFF; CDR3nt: TGTGCCAGCAGCTTCGGGGACAGGGATAATGAAAAACTGTTTTTT
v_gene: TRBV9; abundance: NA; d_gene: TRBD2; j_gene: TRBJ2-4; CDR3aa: CASSVGLAGGNIQYF; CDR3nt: TGTGCCAGCAGCGTAGGACTAGCGGGGGGTAACATTCAGTACTTC
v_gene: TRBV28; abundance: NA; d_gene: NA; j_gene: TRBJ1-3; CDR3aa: CASSLQKNTIYF; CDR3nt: TGTGCCAGCAGTTTGCAGAAGAACACCATATATTTT
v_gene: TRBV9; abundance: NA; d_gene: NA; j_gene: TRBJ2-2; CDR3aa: CASSVVQTGELFF; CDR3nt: TGTGCCAGCAGCGTAGTACAGACCGGGGAGCTGTTTTTT
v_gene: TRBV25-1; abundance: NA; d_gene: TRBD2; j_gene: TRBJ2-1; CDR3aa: CASSGSSGGAYNEQFF; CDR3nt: TGTGCCAGCAGTGGGTCTAGCGGGGGCGCCTACAATGAGCAGTTCTTC
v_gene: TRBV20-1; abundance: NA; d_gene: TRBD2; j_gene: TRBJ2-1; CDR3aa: CSASNGRWYNEQFF; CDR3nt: TGCAGTGCTAGTAACGGGAGGTGGTACAATGAGCAGTTCTTC
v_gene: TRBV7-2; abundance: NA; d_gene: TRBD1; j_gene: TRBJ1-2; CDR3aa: CASSSGAHRGGYTF; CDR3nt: TGTGCCAGCAGCTCAGGGGCTCACAGGGGTGGCTACACCTTC
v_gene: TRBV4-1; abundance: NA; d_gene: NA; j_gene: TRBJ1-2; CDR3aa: CASSQDRYGYTF; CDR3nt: TGCGCCAGCAGCCAAGATCGCTATGGCTACACCTTC
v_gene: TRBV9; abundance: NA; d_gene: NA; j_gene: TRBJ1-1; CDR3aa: CASSEAGGNTEAFF; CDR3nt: TGTGCCAGCAGCGAGGCCGGCGGGAACACTGAAGCTTTCTTT
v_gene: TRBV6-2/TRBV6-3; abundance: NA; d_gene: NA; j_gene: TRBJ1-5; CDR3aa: CASSYVGLWLAQPQHF; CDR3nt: TGTGCCAGCAGTTACGTTGGTTTGTGGTTGGCTCAGCCCCAGCATTTT
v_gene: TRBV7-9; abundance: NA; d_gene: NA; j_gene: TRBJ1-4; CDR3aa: CASSLPRQEREKLFF; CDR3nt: TGTGCCAGCAGCTTACCGCGACAAGAACGTGAAAAACTGTTTTTT
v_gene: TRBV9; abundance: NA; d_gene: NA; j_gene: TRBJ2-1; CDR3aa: CASSGTSRNEQFF; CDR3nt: TGTGCCAGCAGCGGCACTAGTCGCAATGAGCAGTTCTTC
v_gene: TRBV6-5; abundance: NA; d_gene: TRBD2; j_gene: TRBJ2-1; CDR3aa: CASLDGGKGDEQFF; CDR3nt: TGTGCCAGCCTAGACGGGGGGAAGGGCGATGAGCAGTTCTTC
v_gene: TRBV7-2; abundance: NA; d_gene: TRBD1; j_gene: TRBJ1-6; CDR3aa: CASSNLRTGGNSPLHF; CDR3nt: TGTGCCAGCAGCAATCTGCGGACAGGAGGGAATTCACCCCTCCACTTT
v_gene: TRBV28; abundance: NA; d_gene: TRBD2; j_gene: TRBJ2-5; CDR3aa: CASSLGLAGAETQYF; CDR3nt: TGTGCCAGCAGTTTGGGACTAGCGGGAGCAGAGACCCAGTACTTC
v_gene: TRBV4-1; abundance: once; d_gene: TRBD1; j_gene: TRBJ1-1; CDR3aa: CASSLEPGQGEAFF; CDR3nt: TGCGCCAGCAGCTTAGAACCGGGACAGGGCGAAGCTTTCTTT
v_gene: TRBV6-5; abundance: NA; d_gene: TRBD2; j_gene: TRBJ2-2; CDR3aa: CASRRAGDPTGELFF; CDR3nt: TGTGCCAGCAGAAGAGCGGGAGACCCCACCGGGGAGCTGTTTTTT
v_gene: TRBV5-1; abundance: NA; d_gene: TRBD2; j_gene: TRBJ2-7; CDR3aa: CASSLDSGNYEQYF; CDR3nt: TGCGCCAGCAGCTTGGACAGCGGGAACTACGAGCAGTACTTC
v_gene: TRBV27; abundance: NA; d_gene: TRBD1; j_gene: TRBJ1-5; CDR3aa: CASSPGTGNQPQHF; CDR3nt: TGTGCCAGCAGTCCCGGGACAGGAAATCAGCCCCAGCATTTT
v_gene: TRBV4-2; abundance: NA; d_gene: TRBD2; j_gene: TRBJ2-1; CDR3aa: CASSKGLARSNEQFF; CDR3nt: TGTGCCAGCAGCAAAGGACTAGCACGGTCCAATGAGCAGTTCTTC
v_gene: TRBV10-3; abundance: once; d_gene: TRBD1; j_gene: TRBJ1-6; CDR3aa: CAISLQGGNSPLHF; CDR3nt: TGTGCCATCAGTTTACAGGGGGGGAATTCACCCCTCCACTTT
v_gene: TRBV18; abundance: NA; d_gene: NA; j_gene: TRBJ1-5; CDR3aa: CASSRDRSLSNQPQHF; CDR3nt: TGTGCCAGCTCACGCGACAGGTCTCTTAGCAATCAGCCCCAGCATTTT
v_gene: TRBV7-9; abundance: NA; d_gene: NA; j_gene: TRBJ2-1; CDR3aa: CASSPLDRVKTNEQFF; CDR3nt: TGTGCCAGCAGCCCCCTCGACCGGGTAAAGACCAATGAGCAGTTCTTC
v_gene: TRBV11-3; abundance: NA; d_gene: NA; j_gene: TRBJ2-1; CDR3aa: CASSLEAQGYNEQFF; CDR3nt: TGTGCCAGCAGCTTAGAGGCCCAGGGTTACAATGAGCAGTTCTTC
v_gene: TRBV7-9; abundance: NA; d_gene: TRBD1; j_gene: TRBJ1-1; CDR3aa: CASSLGQGWDTEAFF; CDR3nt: TGTGCCAGCAGCTTAGGACAGGGGTGGGACACTGAAGCTTTCTTT
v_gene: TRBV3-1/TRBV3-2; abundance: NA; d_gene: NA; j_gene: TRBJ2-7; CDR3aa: CASSQVLRLDGSEQYF; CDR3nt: TGTGCCAGCAGCCAAGTCCTGAGACTAGACGGCTCCGAGCAGTACTTC
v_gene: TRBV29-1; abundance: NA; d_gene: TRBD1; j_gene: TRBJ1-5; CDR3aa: CSVKVGTGISQPQHF; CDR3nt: TGCAGCGTTAAAGTGGGGACAGGGATATCTCAGCCCCAGCATTTT
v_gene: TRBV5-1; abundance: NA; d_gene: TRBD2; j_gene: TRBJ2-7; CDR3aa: CASSYFLFERGGYEQYF; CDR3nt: TGCGCCAGCAGCTATTTCCTCTTCGAGCGGGGGGGGTACGAGCAGTACTTC
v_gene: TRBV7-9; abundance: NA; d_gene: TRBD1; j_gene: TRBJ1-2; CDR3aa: CASSPGQGPHYGYTF; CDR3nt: TGTGCCAGCAGCCCCGGACAGGGGCCGCATTATGGCTACACCTTC
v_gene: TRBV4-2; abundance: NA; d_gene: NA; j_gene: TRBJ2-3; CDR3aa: CASSQEQNPSTDTQYF; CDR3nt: TGTGCCAGCAGCCAAGAACAAAACCCTAGCACAGATACGCAGTATTTT
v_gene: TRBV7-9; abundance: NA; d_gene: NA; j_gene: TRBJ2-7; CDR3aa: CASSLSGSAYEQYF; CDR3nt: TGTGCCAGCAGCTTAAGTGGGAGTGCTTACGAGCAGTACTTC